Reported below is one TCR beta chain. Its antigen is currently not known. This sample stems from a study of cytomegalovirus exposure and HLA in healthy donors (TCRdb year 2017). Regarding the study in general: In an earlier analysis of under 750 of the donors, under 300 Gb of sequence data and 117 million unique TCR beta sequences from 180 million or so T cells were reported. The study combined high-throughput TCR immunosequencing, statistical association of individual TCRs with disease status, and machine learning to predict cytomegalovirus infection status. An early release covering just under 650 HLA-typed donors comprised approximately 290 gigabases of sequencing data and roughly 85 million unique TCR sequences. In the later analysis, no new phenotypic data were used to find candidate immune exposures; instead, reliance was placed on TCR beta sequences and their occurrence across donors. Donor age, sex, ethnicity and CMV serostatus were compiled together with the repertoire data. An earlier analysis of some 500 of the donors used high-throughput TCR beta sequencing to judge whether each TCR beta V gene segment behaved as functional or pseudogenic. A few DR-DQ haplotypes were treated as single units for association and clustering because of strong linkage in the cohort. Genome-wide SNP genotypes for about 60% of the roughly 700 donors were used in a later genetic analysis, which treated that subset as a discovery cohort. A later analysis re-examined previously published TCR beta repertoires from more than 650 donors and added high-resolution HLA genotyping to investigate patterns of TCR occurrence. Typing coverage varied by locus: roughly 629-640 donors for A, B, C, DRB1 and DQB1; 500 to 550 for DQA1; around 610 for DPA1; roughly 470 for DPB1. The study aimed to test whether signatures of past pathogen exposure could be identified by cataloging public T cell receptors. The study used immunosequencing to profile the T cell repertoires of about 670 subjects and linked those repertoires to cytomegalovirus serostatus. All discovery cohort repertoires had been generated using a single sequencing platform. Among around 400 genotyped donors of the cohort, an average of about 220,000 unique TCR beta nucleotide sequences was sequenced per donor, of which about 18% were non-productive. HLA typing covered class I and class II loci at four-digit resolution. Among the 398 genotyped donors, around 81% belonged to the genetic ancestry cluster associated with self-reported Caucasian donors. In addition to the first cohort of approximately 670 subjects, a separate validation cohort of 100 to 150 different subjects was used. The research as a whole found: According to a later analysis, parvovirus B19, influenza, CMV and Epstein-Barr virus appeared linked to several top co-occurrence clusters. A few of the identified cytomegalovirus-associated TCR beta chains were confirmed in vitro to be specific for cytomegalovirus antigens. Specific HLA alleles were associated with 18,000 or so TCR beta sequences at a false discovery rate of 0.05 in a later analysis. In a later genetic analysis, a missense DCLRE1C variant was associated with V-gene and J-gene trimming of TCR beta chains, and the association was replicated in an independent cohort. Because some donors lacked HLA typing at each locus, the association tests relied only on the typed subset. Because counts were too low, approximately 15 rarely observed V segments, including chromosome 9 orphons, were excluded from the earlier analysis of under 650 of the donors. Because the 87-base-pair reads could not distinguish some IMGT-functional V segments, including TRBV6-2 and TRBV6-3, those segments were excluded. The classifier was reported to diagnose cytomegalovirus status with high specificity and sensitivity in both the original cohort and the validation cohort. According to a later genetic analysis, donors in an Asian-associated ancestry cluster had fewer N-insertions in productive TCRs than the approximately 650-donor mean. In a later analysis, HLA-associated TCR beta chains showed more clonal expansion and lower generation probabilities than non-associated chains that were equally common. A total of about 150 TCR beta chains were listed by the study as associated with cytomegalovirus. Most CMV-associated TCR beta chains appeared to be HLA-restricted in a later analysis, and the HLA associations seemed to be driven largely by CMV exposure. For the cohort, immune exposure information was limited to CMV serostatus. In a later analysis, the rate of TCR association differed among HLA loci, with DRB1 alleles having the most associated TCRs and HLA-C alleles having the fewest. Most TCR sequences were observed very rarely across donors, whereas some public TCRs were present in many individuals. Roughly uniform sequencing depth across donors was assumed in presence/absence analyses, although this assumption may not hold. The cohort was sequenced for TCR beta chains only, and without alpha or paired-chain data the features that could be detected were limited. Correlated functional status among segregating V segments might reflect linkage disequilibrium, but an unknown experimental factor could not be ruled out. A cluster of highly shared sequence variants was judged likely to be a technical artifact of the sequencing pipeline. When HLA alleles, especially DR and DQ, strongly co-occurred, TCR associations were difficult to assign to individual alleles. The authors suggested that the approach could potentially be extended to other disease states and immunological phenotypes. An earlier analysis of approximately 500 of the donors showed that most TCR beta V segments appeared in productive rearrangements either about 87% or about 30% of the time, which broadly matched IMGT annotations. A further reported finding was that TCR beta sequences accurately predicted the HLA-A and HLA-B alleles for most subjects in the first cohort.

Reading from cysteine to phenylalanine, the CDR3 counts 15 amino acids. The entry retains the CDR3 DNA only, 45 bases that are in frame from base 1. V sheds 0 bases and J sheds 6 bases, leaving 12 bases between their ends. From the germline V gene, CDR1 is SGHRS and CDR2 is YFSETQ. Preparation of the library involved the immunoSEQ multiplex PCR assay. A mixture of 60 forward primers for TCR Vbeta segments and 13 reverse primers for TCR Jbeta segments was used in the multiplex PCR. Amplification of the CDR3 region of rearranged TCR beta genes was performed with a multiplex PCR assay on genomic DNA. Amplified TCR beta libraries were sequenced as 87-base-pair reads on the Illumina HiSeq System. The source study handled its data this way. In a later analysis, around 80 million unique TCR beta chains were counted across the roughly 670 repertoires, and roughly 11 million of these chains were shared by at least two donors. Raw reads were error-corrected and collapsed into unique sequences with a nearest-neighbor algorithm that merged closely related sequences to remove PCR and sequencing errors. Alignment of CDR3 sequences to IMGT reference sequences was used to assign V, D and J gene segments. For a sequence to be retained, at least a six-nucleotide match to both a V gene segment and a J gene segment was required. Rearrangements were called productive when the CDR3 lacked stop codons and stayed in frame with V and J; all others were non-productive. Following IMGT convention, CDR3 was defined as the stretch from the second conserved V-encoded cysteine to the conserved J-encoded phenylalanine. In an earlier analysis of some 550 of the donors, sequences lacking an unambiguous match to a single V gene segment were excluded. An earlier analysis of 587 of the donors called V segments functional above 56.7% productive rearrangements and segregating when the between-donor standard deviation exceeded 5%. A statistical classification framework was developed to diagnose cytomegalovirus status using the catalog of TCR beta chain sequences. V and J gene assignment, in a later analysis, came from comparing TCR nucleotide sequences with IMGT/GENE-DB human TR gene sequences. A later analysis assigned CDR3 sequences and most-parsimonious VDJ recombination scenarios with the TCRdist pipeline. In a later analysis, every TCR beta chain was defined by the combination of its CDR3 amino acid sequence and its V-gene family, and reads without a unique V-gene family were dropped. In a later analysis, 500 to 700 highly shared, low-generation-probability nucleotide sequences were removed to address suspected cross-contamination and a sequencing artifact. In a later analysis, a clonal expansion index for each public chain was calculated from normalized within-repertoire ranks of inferred template counts. Generation probabilities in a later analysis came from a VDJ recombination model fitted to out-of-frame rearrangements, and those results were checked against IGoR. In a later analysis, TCR-TCR, TCR-HLA and TCR-CMV co-occurrence was scored with hypergeometric tests, and a repertoire-size bias correction was applied to TCR pairs. A later analysis estimated false discovery rates by permuting HLA or CMV assignments 20 times. In a later analysis, co-occurring TCRs were grouped using DBSCAN, with TCRdist sequence similarity added in when clustering inside HLA-allele-positive subsets. For co-occurrence clustering, repertoires with fewer than 30,000 or more than 120,000 public chains were excluded, along with roughly five repertoires with anomalous nucleotide sharing. Here the immuneACCESS table is served through TCRdb, limited to in-frame sequences with V and J called. Missing clones are a known gap in these copies; in checked studies unresolved V genes cover under half, and the rest lacks a known reason. V, J and clone size were drawn from that table, and D and trimming were deduced from the DNA. The sample has about 200,000 clones on record. Less than 0.85% of the sample is held by the ten biggest clonotypes.

The cohort consisted of some 670 healthy bone marrow donors. All cohort members were sampled while nominally healthy, although unrecorded immune exposures were likely present. The donor was CMV seronegative and was included in the group of hundreds of seronegative cohort members. Each donor provided a peripheral blood sample, and peripheral blood mononuclear cells were used for TCR beta sequencing. The Qiagen DNeasy Blood Extraction Kit was used to extract genomic DNA from the blood cell samples. The rearranged chain carries TRBV5-1 and TRBJ2-2; there is no confident call for the D gene. The clonotype was recovered from a boy younger than 18 in good health and CMV-seronegative. The sample was PBMCs. The nucleotides are TGCGCCAGCAGCTTGGTGATTCGGTTTCCCGGGGAGCTGTTTTTT. Its protein is CASSLVIRFPGELFF.